This T cell receptor (beta chain) was recorded in a study of shared clonotypes between healthy human individuals. The assay was immunoSEQ multiplex PCR, and TCRdb's table has in-frame clones only and misses some. The sample shows around 2.3 million clones, around 95% of them seen only once. V gave up 4 bases and J gave up 6 bases; unmatched junction bases: 3. The CDR3 covers 15 residues. The germline V gene encodes CDR1 MNHEY and CDR2 SMNVEV (reference sequence). V usage is TRBV27 and J usage is TRBJ2-2; 12 nucleotides align to TRBD2. The sequence derives from a young man in good health. Sequencing input: naive CD4+ T cells sorted from blood. Sample subset: CD45RA+ positively selected. Here the CDR3 DNA reads TGTGCCAGCAGTTCCGGGACTAGCGGGTCCGGGGAGCTGTTTTTT. This gives the protein CASSSGTSGSGELFF.